Listed below are T cell receptor beta chains from one sample, sequenced in a study of shared clonotypes between healthy human individuals. Method: immunoSEQ multiplex PCR; TCRdb's copy keeps in-frame clones and lacks some. The data hold 2,500,000 or so clones, with over 85% observed a single time. The sequenced material came from naive CD4+ T cells from PBMCs. These receptors originate from a young man in good health. Some clones in this sample may be carry-over from other donors' samples. The CDR3 runs from the conserved cysteine through the conserved F or W. Each record gives: clone size, D gene, J gene, V gene, CDR3 protein, CDR3 DNA. The D gene is left open where the match is weak. Not every row has a clone size; where given, it reads once, few, many or a size class.

. TRBD2 TRBJ2-7 TRBV2 CARQRQGLAGSYEQYF TGTGCCAGACAGCGACAGGGACTAGCCGGCTCCTACGAGCAGTACTTC
once TRBD2 TRBJ2-3 TRBV27 CASSSSGRADTQYF TGTGCCAGCAGCTCTAGCGGGAGGGCAGATACGCAGTATTTT
. TRBD2 TRBJ2-7 TRBV7-2 CASSSSGTSYEQYF TGTGCCAGCAGCTCAAGCGGGACCTCCTACGAGCAGTACTTC
once . TRBJ2-1 TRBV30 CAWRAATEQFF TGTGCCTGGAGGGCCGCGACTGAGCAGTTCTTC
. . TRBJ1-1 TRBV9 CASSPSGRANPEAFF TGTGCCAGCAGCCCCTCCGGAAGGGCGAACCCTGAAGCTTTCTTT
few TRBD2 TRBJ2-1 TRBV27 CASSLAGGDNEQFF TGTGCCAGCAGTTTAGCGGGAGGTGACAATGAGCAGTTCTTC
few TRBD1 TRBJ1-4 TRBV18 CASSPGTGGEKLFF TGTGCCAGCTCACCAGGGACAGGTGGAGAAAAACTGTTTTTT
. TRBD2 TRBJ2-1 TRBV27 CASSLNVPGLAGYNEQFF TGTGCCAGCAGTTTAAACGTTCCGGGGCTAGCGGGCTACAATGAGCAGTTCTTC
once TRBD2 TRBJ2-7 TRBV7-8 CASSTSGRGPYEQYF TGTGCCAGCAGCACAAGCGGGAGGGGGCCCTACGAGCAGTACTTC
once . TRBJ1-5 TRBV28 CASSLGWGEINQPQHF TGTGCCAGCAGTTTGGGCTGGGGGGAGATTAATCAGCCCCAGCATTTT
. TRBD2 TRBJ2-2 TRBV5-1 CASRVAGAGTGELFF TGCGCCAGCAGGGTAGCGGGAGCGGGCACCGGGGAGCTGTTTTTT
. TRBD1 TRBJ1-4 TRBV19 CASSITNPGQGEKLFF TGTGCCAGTAGTATAACGAATCCGGGACAGGGTGAAAAACTGTTTTTT